The sequence of this T cell receptor beta chain was determined in a study of blood T cell repertoires in COVID-19. Study as a whole: Acute and convalescent COVID-19 samples came from the United States, Italy and Spain. In each case, the material was cDNA or gDNA derived from T cells, B-cell-depleted T cells, or PBMCs.

TCRdb keeps only in-frame clones here, not all; method: immunoSEQ multiplex PCR. Of over 400,000 clones in the sample, roughly 85% were seen once. J gave up 2 bases and V 3 bases, and 7 bases lay outside the gene matches. The CDR3 sequence is 16 residues long. Germline values: CDR1 MNHEY, CDR2 SMNVEV (reference sequence). The rearrangement links TRBV27 to TRBJ1-2; 9 bases are shared with TRBD1. Sequencing input: peripheral blood. The origin of this receptor is a woman aged 25 to 45 with active or convalescent COVID-19. The CDR3 DNA sequence: TGTGCCAGCAGTTTCCTGGGACAGGGCCGGAACTATGGCTACACCTTC. It encodes CASSFLGQGRNYGYTF.